This record covers a single T cell receptor (beta chain). A single record per CDR3 protein comes from TCRdb applying MiXCR to the RT-PCR reads. The sample records approximately 500,000 distinct CDR3 sequences, approximately 14% being singletons. This record belongs to a study of response to subunit inactivated influenza vaccine. V lost 3 bases and J lost 4; bases outside the gene matches: 4. The CDR3 extends over 17 amino acids. Germline V gene data show CDR1 as LGHNA and CDR2 as YSLEER. This chain joins TRBV4-3 and TRBJ2-2, with 14 bases fitting TRBD2. Sequencing used PBMCs from blood, obtained approximately 13 days after vaccination. This clonotype originated in a man aged 50 to 60 who received an inactivated influenza vaccine. In DNA, the CDR3 is TGCGCCAGCAGCCAGGGACTAGCGGGAGATTTCACCGGGGAGCTGTTTTTT. Translated, it gives CASSQGLAGDFTGELFF.